Listed below are T cell receptor beta chains from one sample, sequenced in a study of blood T cell repertoires in COVID-19. Here immunoSEQ multiplex PCR was the method, and the copy in TCRdb shows in-frame clones only, minus some. The sample records roughly 380,000 clones, 81% being singletons. The sequenced material came from peripheral blood. The receptor source for this set is a human donor with acute or convalescent COVID-19. The donor label of this sample is uncertain. CDR3s include the opening cysteine and the closing phenylalanine or tryptophan. Each record gives: clone size, J gene, D gene, V gene, CDR3 protein. A D gene is named only where the DNA matches it firmly. Size is stated for part of the rows, as once, few or many counts, or as a class when the clone is expanded.

clone size: NA
J gene: TRBJ2-5
D gene: TRBD2
V gene: TRBV25-1
CDR3 protein: CASSEGWSSGSQETQYF

clone size: NA
J gene: TRBJ1-2
D gene: TRBD1
V gene: TRBV2
CDR3 protein: CASSLGQGISYGYTF

clone size: NA
J gene: TRBJ2-1
D gene: TRBD2
V gene: TRBV7-2
CDR3 protein: CASSYSGAYNEQFF

clone size: NA
J gene: TRBJ2-7
D gene: NA
V gene: TRBV29-1
CDR3 protein: CSVEDTGYEQYF

clone size: NA
J gene: TRBJ1-2
D gene: NA
V gene: TRBV6-5
CDR3 protein: CASARGLYGYTF

clone size: NA
J gene: TRBJ2-7
D gene: NA
V gene: TRBV5-4
CDR3 protein: CASSLIPGRSYEQYF

clone size: NA
J gene: TRBJ2-3
D gene: TRBD2
V gene: TRBV28
CDR3 protein: CASSFSGGAKDTQYF

clone size: NA
J gene: TRBJ2-7
D gene: NA
V gene: TRBV2
CDR3 protein: CASQSSQTYEQYF

clone size: once
J gene: TRBJ1-4
D gene: NA
V gene: TRBV24-1
CDR3 protein: CATSDWRGELFF

clone size: NA
J gene: TRBJ2-5
D gene: NA
V gene: TRBV10-2
CDR3 protein: CASSDAGLSKETQYF

clone size: NA
J gene: TRBJ1-2
D gene: NA
V gene: TRBV28
CDR3 protein: CASSRTYGYTF

clone size: once
J gene: TRBJ1-4
D gene: TRBD1
V gene: TRBV18
CDR3 protein: CASSPDRGPAKLFF

clone size: NA
J gene: TRBJ2-7
D gene: TRBD1
V gene: TRBV29-1
CDR3 protein: CSVGRDRSYEQYF

clone size: NA
J gene: TRBJ2-7
D gene: NA
V gene: TRBV28
CDR3 protein: CASSWGRVGEQYF

clone size: NA
J gene: TRBJ1-1
D gene: NA
V gene: TRBV12-3/TRBV12-4
CDR3 protein: CASSWNTEAFF

clone size: NA
J gene: TRBJ1-2
D gene: TRBD1
V gene: TRBV27
CDR3 protein: CASSFRTGTNYGYTF

clone size: NA
J gene: TRBJ1-1
D gene: NA
V gene: TRBV10-3
CDR3 protein: CAIRVHGSANTEAFF

clone size: NA
J gene: TRBJ2-7
D gene: NA
V gene: TRBV10-3
CDR3 protein: CAISLTSYEQYF

clone size: NA
J gene: TRBJ1-3
D gene: NA
V gene: TRBV18
CDR3 protein: CASSPPGQISGNTIYF

clone size: NA
J gene: TRBJ1-5
D gene: NA
V gene: TRBV13
CDR3 protein: CASSRGGGRRNQPQHF

clone size: few
J gene: TRBJ2-3
D gene: NA
V gene: TRBV29-1
CDR3 protein: CSVGQGTDTQYF

clone size: NA
J gene: TRBJ1-6
D gene: NA
V gene: TRBV5-1
CDR3 protein: CASSLVTGNSPLHF

clone size: NA
J gene: TRBJ2-3
D gene: NA
V gene: TRBV7-9
CDR3 protein: CASSLSAADTQYF

clone size: NA
J gene: TRBJ1-2
D gene: TRBD1
V gene: TRBV7-9
CDR3 protein: CASSLSDRGGDYGYTF

clone size: few
J gene: TRBJ2-1
D gene: TRBD2
V gene: TRBV11-2
CDR3 protein: CASSSLAGGDNEQFF

clone size: NA
J gene: TRBJ1-3
D gene: NA
V gene: TRBV3-1/TRBV3-2
CDR3 protein: CASSHGPGNTIYF

clone size: NA
J gene: TRBJ1-1
D gene: NA
V gene: TRBV6-6
CDR3 protein: CASTHGDGRGTEAFF

clone size: NA
J gene: TRBJ2-1
D gene: NA
V gene: TRBV7-2
CDR3 protein: CASSLAGGLSPFF

clone size: NA
J gene: TRBJ1-5
D gene: NA
V gene: TRBV19
CDR3 protein: CASSMRAVAAPQHF

clone size: few
J gene: TRBJ1-2
D gene: NA
V gene: TRBV7-2
CDR3 protein: CASSGTGRSRGYTF

clone size: NA
J gene: TRBJ2-2
D gene: TRBD2
V gene: TRBV11-3
CDR3 protein: CASSGGVPGELFF

clone size: NA
J gene: TRBJ1-2
D gene: TRBD1
V gene: TRBV18
CDR3 protein: CASSPTGEIHGYTF

clone size: NA
J gene: TRBJ1-2
D gene: NA
V gene: TRBV3-1/TRBV3-2
CDR3 protein: CASSQGQAGGYTF

clone size: NA
J gene: TRBJ1-1
D gene: TRBD1
V gene: TRBV6-5
CDR3 protein: CATGQGKNTEAFF

clone size: once
J gene: TRBJ2-6
D gene: NA
V gene: TRBV5-1
CDR3 protein: CASSLGPGVGANVLTF

clone size: NA
J gene: TRBJ1-5
D gene: TRBD1
V gene: TRBV3-1/TRBV3-2
CDR3 protein: CASSHGTGSNQPQHF

clone size: NA
J gene: TRBJ2-1
D gene: TRBD1
V gene: TRBV2
CDR3 protein: CASSETRDRGSNEQFF

clone size: NA
J gene: TRBJ1-1
D gene: NA
V gene: TRBV2
CDR3 protein: CAGRADGKGTEAFF

clone size: NA
J gene: TRBJ1-4
D gene: NA
V gene: TRBV6-1
CDR3 protein: CASSEARGITNEKLFF

clone size: NA
J gene: TRBJ2-7
D gene: TRBD1
V gene: TRBV2
CDR3 protein: CASSGQGHEQYF

clone size: NA
J gene: TRBJ1-2
D gene: NA
V gene: TRBV5-5
CDR3 protein: CASSLPLDFYGYTF

clone size: NA
J gene: TRBJ2-2
D gene: NA
V gene: TRBV19
CDR3 protein: CASSSPGNNTGELFF

clone size: NA
J gene: TRBJ1-3
D gene: TRBD1
V gene: TRBV4-1
CDR3 protein: CASSRTGGEGNTIYF

clone size: NA
J gene: TRBJ2-7
D gene: NA
V gene: TRBV4-2
CDR3 protein: CASSQGRTSSYEQYF

clone size: NA
J gene: TRBJ2-7
D gene: TRBD1
V gene: TRBV2
CDR3 protein: CASKKTGVLSYEQYF

clone size: once
J gene: TRBJ1-4
D gene: NA
V gene: TRBV28
CDR3 protein: CASSHWTAEDEKLFF

clone size: NA
J gene: TRBJ1-5
D gene: NA
V gene: TRBV7-8
CDR3 protein: CASSLRGYQPQHF

clone size: NA
J gene: TRBJ1-2
D gene: TRBD1
V gene: TRBV10-3
CDR3 protein: CAISGQAYGYTF

clone size: few
J gene: TRBJ1-1
D gene: NA
V gene: TRBV27
CDR3 protein: CASSDTERTEAFF

clone size: NA
J gene: TRBJ1-5
D gene: NA
V gene: TRBV19
CDR3 protein: CASSIEPQGRRNQPQHF